The 17 T cell receptor beta chains below come from one sample, sequenced in a study of vaccination and CD4 T cells after COVID-19. Which antigens these TCRs recognize remains unknown. The Oncomine TCR Beta short-read assay was applied to DNA of cultured CD4+ T cells. In TCRdb, the PCR reads were re-called with MiXCR into one record per CDR3 protein. The sample consists of about 13,000 distinct CDR3 sequences, roughly two fifths of them appearing once. Treatment: 10-day PBMC culture with coronavirus spike peptide pools or control peptides (ViraFEST assay). The sample in question was CD4+ T cells from blood, cultured in vitro, obtained after SARS-CoV-2 vaccination. These receptor sequences come from a human donor who had recovered from COVID-19.

This clonotype was observed a single time. The chain joins TRBV18 to TRBJ1-1; 11 bases map to TRBD1. This CDR3 contains 19 residues. V lost 6 bases and J lost 1; bases outside the gene matches: 16. Germline V gene sequence: CDR1 KGHSH, CDR2 LQKENI. CDR3 coding DNA: TGTGCCAGCTCCAACCTACCCGGGACAGGGGGAGGATGGAACACTGAAGCTTTCTTT. Amino acids: CASSNLPGTGGGWNTEAFF.

In this sample, this clonotype turned up a few times. The chain links TRBV7-8 to TRBJ1-5; tentatively, D is TRBD1 (5 bases). Trimming removed 1 base from V and 9 bases from J, with 16 bases in between. In germline, CDR1 is SGHVS, CDR2 FQNEAQ. The CDR3 extends over 15 amino acids. The DNA of the CDR3 is TGTGCCAGCAGCTTAGTGGAGGGCGGGGGTCGGCCCCAGCATTTT. Translated, it gives CASSLVEGGGRPQHF.

This clonotype occurred a few times. The rearrangement links TRBV7-2 to TRBJ2-5; 7 bases map to TRBD1. The length of the CDR3 is 15 residues. CDR1 and CDR2 from the germline V gene are SGHTA and FQGNSA. After removal of 5 bases from V and 5 bases from J, the junction contained 11 bases not matched to a gene. CDR3 sequence (DNA): TGTGCCAGCAGCACTCCAGGGGGTGAGAGTGAGACCCAGTACTTC. Translation: CASSTPGGESETQYF.

This rearrangement joins TRBV20-1 to TRBJ1-2; no clear D. The CDR3 has 12 amino acids. The germline V gene has CDR1 DFQATT and CDR2 SNEGSKA (reference sequence). Trimming stripped 5 bases from V and 6 bases from J, with 13 bases between. The CDR3 loop is CSAGTNLDGYTF. DNA for the CDR3: TGCAGTGCTGGAACAAACTTAGATGGCTACACCTTC.

There are a few counts of this clonotype. This chain links TRBV5-4 with TRBJ1-5; possibly TRBD1 for D (6 bases). This CDR3 is built from 16 residues. The germline V and J ends were trimmed by 0 bases and 5 bases, with 15 bases remaining between them. Germline loops: CDR1 SGHNT, CDR2 YYREEE (reference sequence). The CDR3 bases are TGTGCCAGCAGCTTGGATGGTTACAGGGAAGATCAGCCCCAGCATTTT. It codes for CASSLDGYREDQPQHF. Supplemented by reference TRBV5-4 and TRBJ1-5, the full variable domain reads ETGVTQSPTHLIKTRGQQVTLRCSSQSGHNTVSWYQQALGQGPQFIFQYYREEENGRGNFPPRFSGLQFPNYSSELNVNALELDDSALYLCASSLDGYREDQPQHFGDGTRLSIL.

The chain combines TRBV7-2 with TRBJ2-3, with a tentative D call TRBD1 (6 bases). The V gene lost 5 bases and the J gene lost 1 base, with 10 bases spanning the gap. The CDR3 sequence is 14 residues long. Germline V gene data show CDR1 as SGHTA and CDR2 as FQGNSA. CDR3 protein: CASSRRQGTDTQYF. The DNA of the CDR3 is TGTGCCAGCAGCAGAAGACAGGGCACAGATACGCAGTATTTT.

The chain combines TRBV28 with TRBJ2-7; TRBD2 aligns across 7 bases. The CDR3 has 12 residues. Germline V gene data show CDR1 as MDHEN and CDR2 as SYDVKM. The J segment lost 0 bases and the V segment lost 11 bases, leaving 4 bases of the junction unmatched. The CDR3 spells CAASGSSYEQYF. The DNA of the CDR3 is TGTGCCGCTAGCGGAAGCTCCTACGAGCAGTACTTC.

The V and J genes are TRBV7-2 and TRBJ2-3; D assignment may be TRBD1 or TRBD2 (6 bases each). V dropped 4 bases and J dropped 2 bases, with 13 bases sitting between them. This CDR3 spans 15 amino acids. CDR1 is SGHTA and CDR2 is FQGNSA in the germline V gene. CDR3 protein: CASSYAGGPTDTQYF. The CDR3 coding sequence is TGTGCCAGCAGCTACGCCGGGGGCCCCACAGATACGCAGTATTTT.

V is TRBV20-1 and J is TRBJ2-5, with TRBD2 matching over 7 bases. Trimming cost V 7 bases and J 4 bases; bases outside gene matches: 0. The length of the CDR3 is 10 residues. Germline V CDR1 and CDR2: DFQATT, SNEGSKA (reference sequence). CDR3 sequence: CSGGGETQYF. In DNA form, the CDR3 reads TGCAGTGGGGGGGGAGAGACCCAGTACTTC.

The CDR3 spells CASSIPSGGRTEAFF. CDR3 nucleotide sequence: TGTGCCAGTAGTATTCCTTCCGGGGGACGTACTGAAGCTTTCTTT. The chain combines TRBV19 with TRBJ1-1; possible D gene TRBD1, 5 bases. The CDR3 loop spans 15 amino acids. Germline CDR1 is LNHDA and CDR2 is SQIVND (reference sequence). V dropped 3 bases and J dropped 5 bases, with 16 bases sitting between them.

The rearrangement links TRBV20-1 to TRBJ1-1; D gene unclear. CDR1 and CDR2 (germline): DFQATT, SNEGSKA (reference sequence). CDR3 length equals 13 residues. The V gene lost 0 bases and the J gene lost 0 bases, with 5 bases spanning the gap. The CDR3, as DNA: TGCAGTGCTAGAGATTACATGAACACTGAAGCTTTCTTT. Its translation: CSARDYMNTEAFF.

The V call is TRBV30, the J call TRBJ1-6; D remains unclear. Trimming stripped 0 bases from V and 6 bases from J, with 15 bases between. CDR3 size: 16 residues. CDR1 is GTSNPN and CDR2 is SVGIG in the germline V gene (reference sequence). Here the CDR3 reads CAWSVEGLARNSPLHF. The CDR3 DNA reads TGTGCCTGGAGTGTCGAGGGCCTAGCGCGTAATTCACCCCTCCACTTT. Variable domain in full (rest from reference TRBV30 and TRBJ1-6): SQTIHQWPATLVQPVGSPLSLECTVEGTSNPNLYWYRQAAGRGLQLLFYSVGIGQISSEVPQNLSASRPQDRQFILSSKKLLLSDSGFYLCAWSVEGLARNSPLHFGNGTRLTVT.

This clonotype was found a few times. The V call is TRBV6-5, the J call TRBJ1-1; D is perhaps TRBD1 (6 bases). Trimming removed 1 base at V and 5 bases at J, with 17 bases between. The germline gives CDR1 MNHEY, CDR2 SVGAGI. The length of the CDR3 is 16 residues. The CDR3 protein is CASSYFYAQGRTEAFF. The CDR3 DNA sequence: TGTGCCAGCAGTTACTTCTATGCTCAGGGGCGGACTGAAGCTTTCTTT.

A few counts support this clonotype. The chain uses TRBV7-9 and TRBJ2-5; 7 positions match TRBD1. V dropped 4 bases and J dropped 4; count of bases not matched to a gene: 12. This CDR3 comprises 16 residues. Germline values: CDR1 SEHNR, CDR2 FQNEAQ (reference sequence). For the CDR3, the DNA is TGTGCCAGCAGCTCTAGGGAGATGACAGGGTTAGAGACCCAGTACTTC. It yields the protein CASSSREMTGLETQYF.

V and J are TRBV6-2 or TRBV6-3 and TRBJ2-5, with 13 positions matching TRBD2. Germline loops: CDR1 MNHEY, CDR2 SVGEGT. J gave up 4 bases and V 0 bases, and 11 bases lay outside the gene matches. This CDR3 is 19 amino acids long. The CDR3: CASSYSGTSGIRGVETQYF. The CDR3 DNA follows: TGTGCCAGCAGTTACTCCGGGACTAGCGGGATACGCGGCGTAGAGACCCAGTACTTC.

V is TRBV7-2 and J is TRBJ1-5; a weak D match, TRBD1 (5 bases). Looked up from germline, CDR1 is SGHTA and CDR2 is FQGNSA. The V end lost 6 bases, the J end lost 4 bases, and 16 bases lay between the germline ends. The CDR3 contains 15 residues. This CDR3 is CASSFGRGANQPQHF. The CDR3 coding sequence is TGTGCCAGCAGTTTTGGAAGGGGTGCAAATCAGCCCCAGCATTTT.

The V and J genes are TRBV15 and TRBJ1-1; D remains ambiguous. V was trimmed by 0 bases and J by 5 bases, leaving 10 bases between them. Germline V gene lookup returns CDR1 LNHNV and CDR2 YYDKDF (reference sequence). This CDR3 comprises 14 residues. CDR3 sequence: CATSRDEWPTEAFF. In DNA form, the CDR3 reads TGTGCCACCAGCAGAGATGAATGGCCGACTGAAGCTTTCTTT.